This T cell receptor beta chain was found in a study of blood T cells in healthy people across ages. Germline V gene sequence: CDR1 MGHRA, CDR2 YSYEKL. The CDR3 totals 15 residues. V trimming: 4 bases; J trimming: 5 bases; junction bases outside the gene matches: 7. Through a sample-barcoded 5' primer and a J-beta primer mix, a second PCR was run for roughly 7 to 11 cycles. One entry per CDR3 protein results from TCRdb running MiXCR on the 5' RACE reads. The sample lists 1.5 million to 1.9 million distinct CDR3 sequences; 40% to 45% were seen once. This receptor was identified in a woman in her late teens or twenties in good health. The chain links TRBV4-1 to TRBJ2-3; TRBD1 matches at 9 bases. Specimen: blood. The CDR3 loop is CASSLLGTGKDTQYF. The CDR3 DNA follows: TGCGCCAGCAGCCTCCTTGGGACAGGGAAAGATACGCAGTATTTT.